This T cell receptor beta chain appears in the sequencing data of a study of cytomegalovirus exposure and HLA in healthy donors. Amplification used 60 Vbeta primers and 13 Jbeta primers. Repertoires were generated with immunoSEQ multiplex PCR, while TCRdb's copy carries only in-frame clones and drops some. The sample consists of 170,000 or so clones, around 80% of them appearing once. Germline V CDR1 and CDR2: SGHRS, YFSETQ. The CDR3 length is 17 residues. With 3 bases removed from V and 0 bases from J, the gap between germline ends came to 13 bases. The specimen sequenced was PBMCs. This sequence originates from a woman aged 25 to 39 in good health and CMV-seropositive. The genes are TRBV5-1 and TRBJ2-6, with D possibly being TRBD2 (6 bases). CDR3 nucleotides: TGCGCCAGCAGCTCGGAACCCGGGGGCTCTGGGGCCAACGTCCTGACTTTC. Translated: CASSSEPGGSGANVLTF.